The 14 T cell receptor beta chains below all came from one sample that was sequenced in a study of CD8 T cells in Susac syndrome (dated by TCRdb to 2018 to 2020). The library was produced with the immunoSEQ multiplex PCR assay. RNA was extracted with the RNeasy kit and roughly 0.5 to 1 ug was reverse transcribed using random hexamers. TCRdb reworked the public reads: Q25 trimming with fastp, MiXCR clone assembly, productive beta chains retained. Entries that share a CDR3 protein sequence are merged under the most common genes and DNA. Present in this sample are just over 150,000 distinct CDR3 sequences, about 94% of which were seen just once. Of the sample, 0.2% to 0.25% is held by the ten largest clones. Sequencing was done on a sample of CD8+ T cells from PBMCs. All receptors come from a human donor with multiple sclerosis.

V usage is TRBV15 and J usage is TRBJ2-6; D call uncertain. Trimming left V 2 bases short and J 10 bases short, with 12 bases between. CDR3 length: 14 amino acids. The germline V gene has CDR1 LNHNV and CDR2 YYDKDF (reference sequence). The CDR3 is CATSRSAFRNVLTF. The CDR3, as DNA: TGTGCCACCAGCAGATCGGCCTTCCGAAACGTCCTGACTTTC.

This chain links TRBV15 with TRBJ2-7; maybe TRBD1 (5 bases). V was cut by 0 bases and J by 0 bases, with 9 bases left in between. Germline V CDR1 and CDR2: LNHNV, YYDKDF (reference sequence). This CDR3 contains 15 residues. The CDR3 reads CATSRDLTGSYEQYF. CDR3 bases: TGTGCCACCAGCAGAGATTTAACAGGCTCCTACGAGCAGTACTTC.

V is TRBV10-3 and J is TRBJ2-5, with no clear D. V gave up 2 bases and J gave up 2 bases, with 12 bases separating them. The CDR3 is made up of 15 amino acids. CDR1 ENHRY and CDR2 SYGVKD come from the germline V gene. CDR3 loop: CAISETRRIQETQYF. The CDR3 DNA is TGTGCCATCAGTGAGACCAGACGGATACAAGAGACCCAGTACTTC.

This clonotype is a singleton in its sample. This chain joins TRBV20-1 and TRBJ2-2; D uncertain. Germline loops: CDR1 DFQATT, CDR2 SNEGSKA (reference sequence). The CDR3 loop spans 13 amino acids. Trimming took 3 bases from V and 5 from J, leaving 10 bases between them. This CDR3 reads CSARRSTTGELFF. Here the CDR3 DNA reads TGCAGTGCTAGGAGGTCCACTACCGGGGAGCTGTTTTTT.

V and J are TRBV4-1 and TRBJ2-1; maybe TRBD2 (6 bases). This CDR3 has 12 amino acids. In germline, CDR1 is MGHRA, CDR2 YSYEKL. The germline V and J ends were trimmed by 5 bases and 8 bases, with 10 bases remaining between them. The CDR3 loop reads CASSSGLDEQFF. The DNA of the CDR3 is TGCGCCAGCAGCAGCGGGCTCGATGAGCAGTTCTTC.

In DNA form, the CDR3 reads TGTGCCAGCAGTGCTCCGGGACAGGGGAGCACTGAAGCTTTCTTT. Translating gives CASSAPGQGSTEAFF. The chain is built from TRBV28 and TRBJ1-1; 10 bases agree with TRBD1. J lost 4 bases, V lost 5 bases, and 7 bases had no gene match. The CDR3 is 15 amino acids. Germline V lookup: CDR1 MDHEN, CDR2 SYDVKM. The variable domain in full, with the rest retrieved from reference TRBV28 and TRBJ1-1, is DVKVTQSSRYLVKRTGEKVFLECVQDMDHENMFWYRQDPGLGLRLIYFSYDVKMKEKGDIPEGYSVSREKKERFSLILESASTNQTSMYLCASSAPGQGSTEAFFGQGTRLTVV.

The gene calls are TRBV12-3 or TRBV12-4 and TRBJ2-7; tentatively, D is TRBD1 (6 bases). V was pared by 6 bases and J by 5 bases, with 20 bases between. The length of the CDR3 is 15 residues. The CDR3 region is CASRVRDNPRDEQYF. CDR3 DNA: TGTGCCAGCAGAGTACGGGACAACCCTAGGGACGAGCAGTACTTC.

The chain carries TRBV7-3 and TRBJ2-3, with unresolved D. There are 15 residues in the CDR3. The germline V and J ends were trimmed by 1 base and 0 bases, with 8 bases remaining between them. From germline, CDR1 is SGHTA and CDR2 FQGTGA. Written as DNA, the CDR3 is TGTGCCAGCAGCTTAATTTCCGGTAGCACAGATACGCAGTATTTT. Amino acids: CASSLISGSTDTQYF.

This CDR3 reads CSARGQDPYEQYF. In nucleotides, the CDR3 is TGCAGTGCTCGCGGACAGGACCCCTACGAGCAGTACTTC. V and J are TRBV20-1 and TRBJ2-7, with 7 bases that match TRBD1. Germline V gene sequence: CDR1 DFQATT, CDR2 SNEGSKA (reference sequence). The CDR3 totals 13 residues. The J segment lost 2 bases and the V segment lost 5 bases, leaving 6 bases of the junction unmatched.

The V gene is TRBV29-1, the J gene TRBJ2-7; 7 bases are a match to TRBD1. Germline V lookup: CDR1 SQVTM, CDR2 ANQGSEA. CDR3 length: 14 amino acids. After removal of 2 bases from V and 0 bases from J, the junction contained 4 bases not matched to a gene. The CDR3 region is CSVELGGASYEQYF. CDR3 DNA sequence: TGCAGCGTTGAATTAGGGGGCGCCTCCTACGAGCAGTACTTC.

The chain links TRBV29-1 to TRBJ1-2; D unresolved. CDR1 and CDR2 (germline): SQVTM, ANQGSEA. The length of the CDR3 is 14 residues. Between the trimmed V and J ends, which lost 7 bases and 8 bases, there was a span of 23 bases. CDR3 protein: CSATAARRTRGYTF. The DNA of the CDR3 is TGCAGCGCTACAGCGGCTAGAAGGACCCGCGGCTACACCTTC. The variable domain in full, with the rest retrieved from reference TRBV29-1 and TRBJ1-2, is SAVISQKPSRDICQRGTSLTIQCQVDSQVTMMFWYRQQPGQSLTLIATANQGSEATYESGFVIDKFPISRPNLTFSTLTVSNMSPEDSSIYLCSATAARRTRGYTFGSGTRLTVV.

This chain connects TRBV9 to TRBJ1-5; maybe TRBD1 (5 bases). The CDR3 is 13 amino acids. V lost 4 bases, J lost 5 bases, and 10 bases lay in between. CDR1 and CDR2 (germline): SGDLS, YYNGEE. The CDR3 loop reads CASSHEGYQPQHF. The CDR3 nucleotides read TGTGCCAGCAGCCATGAGGGGTATCAGCCCCAGCATTTT.

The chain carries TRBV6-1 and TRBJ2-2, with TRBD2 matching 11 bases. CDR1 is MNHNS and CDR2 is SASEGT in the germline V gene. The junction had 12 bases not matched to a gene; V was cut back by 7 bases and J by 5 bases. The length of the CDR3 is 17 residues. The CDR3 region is CASTVAGGPSRTGELFF. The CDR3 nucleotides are TGTGCCAGCACCGTAGCGGGGGGGCCCAGTAGGACCGGGGAGCTGTTTTTT.

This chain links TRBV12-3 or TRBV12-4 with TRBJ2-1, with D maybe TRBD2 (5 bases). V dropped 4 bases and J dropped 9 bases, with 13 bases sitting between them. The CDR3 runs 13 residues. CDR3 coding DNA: TGTGCCAGCAGTTCACTAGAATTAGGTGAGCAGTTCTTC. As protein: CASSSLELGEQFF.